Listed below are T cell receptor beta chains from one sample, sequenced in a study of T cells after yellow fever vaccination. TCRdb redid the calling of the 5' RACE reads with MiXCR, one entry per CDR3 protein. The table has under 250,000 distinct CDR3 sequences, around 3.1% seen once. Sequences were derived from CD4+ T cells sorted from PBMCs, sampled 10 days after the yellow fever booster vaccination. Receptor source: a young man who received the YFV17D yellow fever vaccine. Both conserved end residues are part of each CDR3. D genes are given only for firm matches. Clone size is stated in some rows and not others, as once, few, many or a class when expanded.

d_call	v_call	j_call	clone_size	cdr3_nt	cdr3_aa
NA	TRBV7-9	TRBJ1-2	many	TGTGCCAGCAGCATAGAGTCGGGATCGGGCTACACCTTC	CASSIESGSGYTF
NA	TRBV5-1	TRBJ1-1	many	TGCGCCAGCAGCTCAGCGGGAATCACTGAAGCTTTCTTT	CASSSAGITEAFF
TRBD2	TRBV10-3	TRBJ2-2	many	TGTGCCGCCAAGGGACTAGCGGCCGGGGAGCTGTTTTTT	CAAKGLAAGELFF
TRBD2	TRBV4-1	TRBJ2-7	NA	TGCGCCAGCAGCCGGCCGGGACTAGCCTACGAGCAGTACTTC	CASSRPGLAYEQYF
TRBD2	TRBV5-1	TRBJ2-5	few	TGCGCCAGCAGCTTGGTCCTAGCGGGGGCCGAAGGAGAGACCCAGTACTTC	CASSLVLAGAEGETQYF
NA	TRBV5-1	TRBJ2-5	NA	TGCGCCAGCACCCCCCGTGGCGGCCAAGAGACCCAGTACTTC	CASTPRGGQETQYF
NA	TRBV7-2	TRBJ2-7	many	TGTGCCAGCAGCCAACAGGGACTTCAAGAGCAGTACTTC	CASSQQGLQEQYF
NA	TRBV15	TRBJ2-6	few	TGTGCCACCAGCAGAGGAGGGGCTGGGGCCAACGTCCTGACTTTC	CATSRGGAGANVLTF
NA	TRBV6-2/TRBV6-3	TRBJ2-3	few	TGTGCCAGCACCTTTTACGAGGGGACAGATACGCAGTATTTT	CASTFYEGTDTQYF
NA	TRBV4-2	TRBJ1-5	many	TGTGCCAGCAGCCAAGATTCGTTCGACAATCAGCCCCAGCATTTT	CASSQDSFDNQPQHF
NA	TRBV30	TRBJ2-1	few	TGTGCCTGGAGTGTAGGACAGAACAATGAGCAGTTCTTC	CAWSVGQNNEQFF
NA	TRBV20-1	TRBJ2-1	NA	TGCAGTGCTAGAGACAACAGCTACAATGAGCAGTTCTTC	CSARDNSYNEQFF
NA	TRBV5-1	TRBJ2-1	NA	TGCGCCAGCAGCCCGACCCCCAGGGGCCGGCCCATACACAATGAGCAGTTCTTC	CASSPTPRGRPIHNEQFF
NA	TRBV12-3/TRBV12-4	TRBJ2-3	few	TGTGCCAGCAGCAGACAAAGCGCAGATACGCAGTATTTT	CASSRQSADTQYF
NA	TRBV18	TRBJ1-2	many	TGTGCCAGCTCACCACCGAGGGTGAAGGATGGCTACACCTTC	CASSPPRVKDGYTF